Listed below are T cell receptor beta chains from one sample, sequenced in a study of CD8+CD57+ T cells in acquired aplastic anemia. One entry per CDR3 protein, called by TCRdb with MiXCR from the reads. In the table there are roughly 170,000 distinct CDR3 sequences, 45% to 60% of which are singletons. Sequences were obtained from sorted CD4+, CD8+, or CD8+CD57+ T cells (not recorded which) from PBMCs. These receptors were collected from a human donor with aplastic anemia. CDR3s include the opening cysteine and the closing phenylalanine or tryptophan. D genes are given only for firm matches. The listing skips clone size in some rows; elsewhere it reads once, few, many or a size class.

j_call | clone_size | v_call | cdr3_length | d_call | cdr3_nt | cdr3_aa
TRBJ1-1 | NA | TRBV19 | 12 | NA | TGTGCCAGTAGTTTTCGACAGTTTGAAGCTTTCTTT | CASSFRQFEAFF
TRBJ2-1 | once | TRBV15 | 16 | NA | TGTGCCACCAGCACAGAAAGGGGGACGACCTACAATGAGCAGTTCTTC | CATSTERGTTYNEQFF
TRBJ1-4 | NA | TRBV15 | 17 | NA | TGTGCCACCAGCAGAGATTGGGCAGGGGTAACTAATGAAAAACTGTTTTTT | CATSRDWAGVTNEKLFF
TRBJ2-1 | few | TRBV20-1 | 15 | NA | TGCAGTGCTGGGACCGGGACGAGATCCTACAATGAGCAGTTCTTC | CSAGTGTRSYNEQFF
TRBJ2-7 | NA | TRBV4-3 | 15 | NA | TGCGCCAGCAGCCAAGGGTCGGAATATCCCTACGAGCAGTACTTC | CASSQGSEYPYEQYF
TRBJ1-1 | NA | TRBV6-1 | 14 | NA | TGTGCCAGCCGTGAAACGGGGGCGACCACTGAAGCTTTCTTT | CASRETGATTEAFF
TRBJ2-3 | NA | TRBV20-1 | 15 | TRBD2 | TGCAGTGTCCCAGCTCACCGGGGGGACACAGATACGCAGTATTTT | CSVPAHRGDTDTQYF
TRBJ2-7 | once | TRBV20-1 | 15 | TRBD2 | TGCAGTGCTAGTCGGACTAGCGGGAGAATGAACGAGCAGTACTTC | CSASRTSGRMNEQYF
TRBJ2-4 | NA | TRBV18 | 13 | NA | TGTGCCAGCTCAACCCCAGGGGAAAACATTCAGTACTTC | CASSTPGENIQYF
TRBJ2-3 | many | TRBV9 | 14 | NA | TGTGCCAGCAGCGTAGAAGTGGGATCAGATACGCAGTATTTT | CASSVEVGSDTQYF
TRBJ1-2 | NA | TRBV19 | 13 | NA | TGTGACACCAACTCAAGGGGGGACTATGGCTACACCTTC | CDTNSRGDYGYTF
TRBJ2-7 | NA | TRBV20-1 | 14 | NA | TGCAGTGCCAGCAGTCGGGACACCACCTACGAGCAGTACTTC | CSASSRDTTYEQYF
TRBJ2-7 | NA | TRBV2 | 16 | NA | TGTGCCAGCAGGCCCCCGGCGGCAGGAGAAGCCTACGAGCAGTACTTC | CASRPPAAGEAYEQYF
TRBJ2-7 | NA | TRBV6-1 | 14 | TRBD1 | TGTGCCAGCAGTGCGGGACAGGGGTTCTACGAGCAGTACTTC | CASSAGQGFYEQYF
TRBJ1-1 | many | TRBV19 | 13 | TRBD1 | TGTGCCAGTAGTACCCCAACAGGGGGCGTAGCTTTCTTT | CASSTPTGGVAFF
TRBJ2-2 | NA | TRBV10-3 | 14 | NA | TGTGCCATCCAACCCGCTCTGAACACCGGGGAGCTGTTTTTT | CAIQPALNTGELFF
TRBJ2-7 | NA | TRBV7-2 | 14 | TRBD2 | TGTGCCAGCAGCTTATGGGAGGGCCTGAACGAGCAGTACTTC | CASSLWEGLNEQYF
TRBJ2-6 | many | TRBV5-1 | 15 | NA | TGCGCCAGCAGCGCCCAAATTGAGGGGGCCAACGTCCTGACTTTC | CASSAQIEGANVLTF
TRBJ2-5 | NA | TRBV10-3 | 12 | NA | TGTGCTACATCGACCGGGAGCGAGACCCAGTACTTC | CATSTGSETQYF
TRBJ2-7 | NA | TRBV25-1 | 13 | NA | TGTGCCAGCAGTGCTAGCGTCACCTACGAGCAGTACTTC | CASSASVTYEQYF
TRBJ2-5 | NA | TRBV6-5 | 11 | NA | TGTGCCAGCAGTGGATGGGAGACCCAGTACTTC | CASSGWETQYF
TRBJ1-2 | few | TRBV27 | 12 | TRBD1 | TGTGCCAGCTCACCGACAGGGACTGGCTACACCTTC | CASSPTGTGYTF
TRBJ2-7 | many | TRBV6-1 | 17 | TRBD1 | TGTGCCAGCGCGTTACCATTTCGGAAGGGGGCATTAGACGAGCAGTACTTC | CASALPFRKGALDEQYF
TRBJ2-7 | NA | TRBV10-3 | 16 | TRBD2 | TGTGCCATCAGTTACCCTAAGGTTGGAGGGGAGGGCGAGCAGTACTTC | CAISYPKVGGEGEQYF
TRBJ1-2 | NA | TRBV18 | 13 | NA | TGTGCCAGCTCAAGCGGACTGGACTATGGCTACACCTTC | CASSSGLDYGYTF
TRBJ1-2 | NA | TRBV6-4 | 13 | TRBD1 | TGTGCCAGCAGTGATCGGACAGGGGATGGCTACACCTTC | CASSDRTGDGYTF
TRBJ2-7 | NA | TRBV5-1 | 14 | NA | TGCGCCAGCAGCTTGATCGGAGGCGAGAACGAGCAGTACTTC | CASSLIGGENEQYF
TRBJ2-5 | NA | TRBV7-9 | 12 | NA | TGTGCCAGCAGTGCGACTGGGGAGACCCAGTACTTC | CASSATGETQYF
TRBJ1-1 | many | TRBV15 | 13 | NA | TGTGCCACCAGCAGAGATTTTGGTCAGGGGTTTTTCTTT | CATSRDFGQGFFF
TRBJ2-7 | many | TRBV6-4 | 20 | TRBD2 | TGTGCCAGCAGTGACGAGGGGAGTAGCGGGGCGCTTCTCCCCTCCTACGAGCAGTACTTC | CASSDEGSSGALLPSYEQYF
TRBJ1-5 | NA | TRBV24-1 | 14 | TRBD1 | TGTGCCACCAGTGGGGGACAGGGGAATCAGCCCCAGCATTTT | CATSGGQGNQPQHF